The rows below give T cell receptor beta chains drawn from one sample of a study of T cell changes during pregnancy in multiple sclerosis. Data came from immunoSEQ multiplex PCR; TCRdb stores just in-frame clones and leaves some out. The table shows about 80,000 clones, with roughly 94% occurring only once. This sample comprised peripheral blood, obtained before pregnancy. The source is a female donor with multiple sclerosis, enrolled in a pregnancy study. Each CDR3 is given with its conserved first and last residue. A D gene is named only where the DNA matches it firmly. Only some rows state a clone size, as once, few, many or a class for expanded clones.

clone_size	d_call	v_call	j_call	cdr3_aa	cdr3_nt
NA	NA	TRBV14	TRBJ1-1	CASRSLGGEAFF	TGTGCCAGCAGGAGCCTAGGCGGTGAAGCTTTCTTT
NA	NA	TRBV23-1	TRBJ2-3	CASSQGQGQNTDTQYF	TGCGCCAGCAGTCAAGGCCAGGGACAAAACACAGATACGCAGTATTTT
NA	NA	TRBV5-4	TRBJ2-5	CASSNRPQETQYF	TGTGCCAGCAGCAACAGACCACAAGAGACCCAGTACTTC
NA	TRBD2	TRBV10-3	TRBJ2-2	CASNSGVLTGELFF	TGTGCCTCAAATAGCGGGGTTCTCACCGGGGAGCTGTTTTTT
NA	TRBD1	TRBV6-5	TRBJ2-2	CASSYGGQGVTGELFF	TGTGCCAGCAGTTACGGGGGACAGGGGGTCACCGGGGAGCTGTTTTTT
NA	TRBD2	TRBV29-1	TRBJ2-1	CSSLLAGGPNEQFF	TGCAGCTCCCTCCTGGCGGGGGGGCCCAATGAGCAGTTCTTC
NA	TRBD2	TRBV4-2	TRBJ2-5	CASSPGLAGGQETQYF	TGTGCCAGCAGCCCGGGACTAGCGGGGGGGCAAGAGACCCAGTACTTC
few	TRBD1	TRBV30	TRBJ1-1	CAWSPRRDRPNTEAFF	TGTGCCTGGAGTCCCAGGAGGGACAGGCCGAACACTGAAGCTTTCTTT
NA	TRBD2	TRBV6-1	TRBJ2-3	CASSGPGLAGRASTDTQYF	TGTGCCAGCAGTGGACCGGGACTAGCGGGACGTGCTAGCACAGATACGCAGTATTTT
NA	NA	TRBV30	TRBJ2-1	CAWSLGGGYNEQFF	TGTGCCTGGAGTTTGGGGGGTGGGTACAATGAGCAGTTCTTC
NA	TRBD2	TRBV27	TRBJ2-2	CASSGGGDTGELFF	TGTGCCAGCAGTGGCGGGGGTGACACCGGGGAGCTGTTTTTT
NA	TRBD1	TRBV9	TRBJ1-1	CASSVGRTGRTEAFF	TGTGCCAGCAGCGTAGGGCGGACAGGGAGGACTGAAGCTTTCTTT
NA	TRBD1	TRBV15	TRBJ2-7	CATSRSLGQGAGEQYF	TGTGCCACCAGCAGATCCCTCGGACAGGGGGCAGGGGAGCAGTACTTC
few	TRBD1	TRBV7-3	TRBJ1-2	CASSLGAKGGGYGYTF	TGTGCCAGCAGCTTAGGGGCTAAAGGGGGCGGCTATGGCTACACCTTC
NA	NA	TRBV7-9	TRBJ2-2	CASSLHVGPNTGELFF	TGTGCCAGCAGCTTACACGTGGGCCCGAACACCGGGGAGCTGTTTTTT
NA	NA	TRBV2	TRBJ2-5	CASWRQGRETQYF	TGTGCCAGCTGGAGGCAGGGGCGAGAGACCCAGTACTTC
NA	NA	TRBV7-9	TRBJ2-2	CASSPITGELFF	TGTGCCAGCAGCCCTATCACCGGGGAGCTGTTTTTT
NA	TRBD2	TRBV6-4	TRBJ2-1	CASSDSGGSNEQFF	TGTGCCAGCAGTGACTCGGGAGGGAGTAATGAGCAGTTCTTC
NA	TRBD2	TRBV5-8	TRBJ2-7	CASSLAGAPSYEQYF	TGTGCCAGCAGCTTAGCGGGGGCCCCCAGCTACGAGCAGTACTTC
NA	TRBD2	TRBV4-1	TRBJ2-1	CASSQRIAGGEGNEQFF	TGCGCCAGCAGCCAACGAATAGCGGGGGGGGAGGGGAATGAGCAGTTCTTC
NA	NA	TRBV27	TRBJ1-5	CASSLGGADQPQHF	TGTGCCAGCAGTCTGGGGGGGGCAGATCAGCCCCAGCATTTT
NA	NA	TRBV27	TRBJ2-7	CASSSQILGRYEQYF	TGTGCCAGCAGTTCGCAAATACTGGGCCGTTACGAGCAGTACTTC
NA	NA	TRBV14	TRBJ2-5	CASSQENRVRGTQYF	TGTGCCAGCAGCCAAGAGAATCGGGTGAGAGGGACCCAGTACTTC
NA	TRBD1	TRBV6-5	TRBJ2-5	CASRQGETQYF	TGTGCCAGCAGACAGGGGGAGACCCAGTACTTC
NA	TRBD2	TRBV6-5	TRBJ2-2	CASRPSGEGAGELFF	TGTGCCAGCAGGCCTAGCGGGGAAGGTGCCGGGGAGCTGTTTTTT
few	NA	TRBV11-2	TRBJ1-6	CASSLEDSYNSPLHF	TGTGCCAGCAGCTTAGAGGACAGCTATAATTCACCCCTCCACTTT
NA	NA	TRBV10-3	TRBJ1-3	CAISLLKQGSGNTIYF	TGTGCCATCAGCTTACTAAAACAGGGCTCTGGAAACACCATATATTTT
NA	NA	TRBV7-8	TRBJ2-5	CASSLLRTSFLAQYF	TGTGCCAGCAGCTTACTACGTACGAGCTTCCTCGCCCAGTACTTC
NA	TRBD2	TRBV6-5	TRBJ2-1	CASNPGTSGYNEQFF	TGTGCCAGCAATCCCGGGACTAGCGGATACAATGAGCAGTTCTTC
NA	NA	TRBV6-1	TRBJ1-3	CASTQEDPGGNTIYF	TGTGCCAGCACCCAAGAGGACCCGGGAGGAAACACCATATATTTT
NA	NA	TRBV6-5	TRBJ2-7	CASSYSSSYEQYF	TGTGCCAGCAGTTATTCCTCGTCGTACGAGCAGTACTTC
NA	NA	TRBV12-5	TRBJ2-5	CASGLVRKDSIETQYF	TGTGCTAGTGGTTTGGTACGGAAGGACTCGATCGAGACCCAGTACTTC
NA	NA	TRBV7-2	TRBJ1-6	CASSLVGRTLGSPLHF	TGTGCCAGCAGCTTAGTCGGACGGACTCTGGGGTCACCCCTCCACTTT
NA	NA	TRBV5-1	TRBJ1-1	CASRPTGGTNTEAFF	TGCGCCAGCAGACCGACAGGCGGTACGAACACTGAAGCTTTCTTT
NA	NA	TRBV13	TRBJ1-1	CASSAATGNTEAFF	TGTGCCAGCAGCGCGGCGACAGGGAACACTGAAGCTTTCTTT
NA	NA	TRBV27	TRBJ2-5	CASSHRKGGPKTQYF	TGTGCCAGCAGCCATCGAAAGGGGGGGCCCAAGACCCAGTACTTC
NA	TRBD1	TRBV27	TRBJ1-4	CASSLWGTGTATNEKLFF	TGTGCCAGCAGTTTATGGGGGACAGGGACTGCAACTAATGAAAAACTGTTTTTT
NA	TRBD1	TRBV9	TRBJ1-2	CASSAWDSSGYTF	TGTGCCAGCAGCGCCTGGGACAGTAGTGGCTACACCTTC
NA	NA	TRBV9	TRBJ2-2	CASSRTGTPNTGELFF	TGTGCCAGCAGCCGAACCGGGACACCGAACACCGGGGAGCTGTTTTTT
NA	NA	TRBV7-9	TRBJ1-3	CASSLEAGPGNTIYF	TGTGCCAGCAGCTTAGAGGCAGGTCCAGGAAACACCATATATTTT
NA	TRBD1	TRBV2	TRBJ1-5	CASSPSTGGNQPQHF	TGTGCCAGCAGTCCATCGACAGGGGGCAATCAGCCCCAGCATTTT
NA	NA	TRBV7-9	TRBJ1-5	CASSFTGPSHQPQHF	TGTGCCAGCAGCTTTACAGGGCCGTCACATCAGCCCCAGCATTTT
NA	NA	TRBV4-1	TRBJ1-5	CASSQPGLNQPQHF	TGCGCCAGCAGCCAACCAGGGCTCAATCAGCCCCAGCATTTT
NA	TRBD2	TRBV6-1	TRBJ2-5	CASSGLAGQETQYF	TGTGCCAGCAGTGGGCTAGCGGGACAAGAGACCCAGTACTTC
NA	NA	TRBV7-8	TRBJ1-2	CASSLEWRQYGYTF	TGTGCCAGCAGCTTAGAATGGCGGCAGTACGGCTACACCTTC